This TCR beta chain was identified during a study of neurological immune-mediated disorders. Whole-study context: Multiple sclerosis patients numbered some 34, with around 30 relapsing-remitting and 3 secondary progressive.

5'RACE with 10-nucleotide random UMIs produced the cDNA. TCRdb itself ran the 5' RACE reads through MiXCR, one entry per CDR3 protein. Altogether about 46,000 distinct CDR3 sequences are present, 4.5% being singletons, with the ten largest covering approximately 5.4%. The table lists this clonotype with many counts. V was cut by 0 bases and J by 4 bases, with 12 bases left in between. Germline values: CDR1 SGDLS, CDR2 YYNGEE. This CDR3 contains 15 residues. The V gene is TRBV9, the J gene TRBJ2-3, with D tentatively TRBD1 or TRBD2 (6 bases each). The sample taken for sequencing was PBMCs. The TCR comes from a woman aged 60-75 years with multiple sclerosis. In DNA form, the CDR3 reads TGTGCCAGCAGCGTAGGGGGGGCCCCCGCAGATACGCAGTATTTT. It yields the protein CASSVGGAPADTQYF.